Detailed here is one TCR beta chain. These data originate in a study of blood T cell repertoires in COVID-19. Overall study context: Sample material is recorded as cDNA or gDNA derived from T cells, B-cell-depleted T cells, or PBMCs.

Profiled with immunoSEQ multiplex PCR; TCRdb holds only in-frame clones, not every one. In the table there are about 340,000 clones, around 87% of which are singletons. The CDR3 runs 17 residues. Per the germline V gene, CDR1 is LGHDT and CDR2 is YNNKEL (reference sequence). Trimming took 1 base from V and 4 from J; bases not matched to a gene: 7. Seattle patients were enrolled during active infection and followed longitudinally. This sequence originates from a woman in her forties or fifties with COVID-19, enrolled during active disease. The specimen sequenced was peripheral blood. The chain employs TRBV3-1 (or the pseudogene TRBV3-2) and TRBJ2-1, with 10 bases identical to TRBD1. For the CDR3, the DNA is TGTGCCAGCAGCCAAGGGAGGGGACAGGGGTGGTACAATGAGCAGTTCTTC. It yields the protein CASSQGRGQGWYNEQFF.